The rows below give T cell receptor beta chains drawn from one sample of a study of blood T cell repertoires in COVID-19. Generated by immunoSEQ multiplex PCR, the TCRdb table keeps only in-frame clones and is missing some. This table has 380,000 or so clones, 70% to 85% appearing once. Sequencing input: peripheral blood. Every receptor here comes from a human donor with acute or convalescent COVID-19. The donor label of this sample is uncertain. CDR3s include the opening cysteine and the closing phenylalanine or tryptophan. Each record gives: J gene, clone size, V gene, CDR3 length, D gene, CDR3 DNA, CDR3 protein. A D gene is named only where the DNA matches it firmly. Size is stated for part of the rows, as once, few or many counts, or as a class when the clone is expanded.

TRBJ1-6 - TRBV7-8 18 - TGTGCCAGCAGCTTCGGGTTCGGGGGAAGCTCCTATAATTCACCCCTCCACTTT CASSFGFGGSSYNSPLHF
TRBJ2-1 - TRBV2 11 - TGTGCCAGCAGCGGTAGGCGGGGGCAGTTCTTC CASSGRRGQFF
TRBJ1-2 - TRBV19 12 TRBD1 TGTGCCAGTAGTCGGACAGGAGATGGCTACACCTTC CASSRTGDGYTF
TRBJ1-1 - TRBV7-9 12 - TGTGCCAGCAGCTACATGAACACTGAAGCTTTCTTT CASSYMNTEAFF
TRBJ1-5 - TRBV5-4 13 - TGTGCCAGCAGCCGGGATAACAATCAGCCCCAGCATTTT CASSRDNNQPQHF
TRBJ2-1 - TRBV6-2/TRBV6-3 18 TRBD1 TGTGCCAGCAGTTATATGACAGGGGGAGACGGAACCTACAATGAGCAGTTCTTC CASSYMTGGDGTYNEQFF
TRBJ2-2 - TRBV4-2 15 TRBD2 TGTGCCAGCAGCCAAGAGGGACTATTCGCCGGGGAGCTGTTTTTT CASSQEGLFAGELFF
TRBJ1-5 once TRBV6-5 15 - TGTGCCAGCCATTTGGCCGAGCCCGGGGATCAGCCCCAGCATTTT CASHLAEPGDQPQHF
TRBJ1-3 - TRBV18 14 TRBD1 TGTGCCAGCTCCTTGGACAGGAGAGGAAACACCATATATTTT CASSLDRRGNTIYF
TRBJ2-1 - TRBV4-2 15 - TGTGCCAGCAGCTTAGCGGCTAGCTCCTACAATGAGCAGTTCTTC CASSLAASSYNEQFF
TRBJ2-7 - TRBV5-6 14 - TGTGCCAGCGGTAACACCATACCCCCCTACGAGCAGTACTTC CASGNTIPPYEQYF
TRBJ1-1 - TRBV5-1 15 - TGCGCCAGCAGCTTGGAGGTGGGAGTGAGCACTGAAGCTTTCTTT CASSLEVGVSTEAFF
TRBJ1-2 - TRBV6-5 15 - TGTGCCAGCAAAAAGACAGGCCCACTTGGGTATGGCTACACCTTC CASKKTGPLGYGYTF
TRBJ1-1 - TRBV3-1/TRBV3-2 13 - TGTGCCAGCAGCCTTGTCATGAACACTGAAGCTTTCTTT CASSLVMNTEAFF
TRBJ1-2 - TRBV30 12 - TGTGCCTGGAGTGTGGGCCTCTATGGCTACACCTTC CAWSVGLYGYTF
TRBJ1-1 - TRBV6-5 16 - TGTGCCAGCAGTTACCCCTCGGCTTCAGGGATTACTGAAGCTTTCTTT CASSYPSASGITEAFF
TRBJ1-5 once TRBV19 14 - TGTGCCAGTAGAGTAGACAGCCGCAATCAGCCCCAGCATTTT CASRVDSRNQPQHF
TRBJ1-6 - TRBV5-1 14 - TGCGCCAGCAGATCCGGGACCTATAATTCACCCCTCCACTTT CASRSGTYNSPLHF
TRBJ2-3 - TRBV2 15 - TGTGCCAGCAGTTCGGACAACCTTGGGGCAGATACGCAGTATTTT CASSSDNLGADTQYF
TRBJ1-2 - TRBV3-1/TRBV3-2 16 - TGTGCCAGCAGCCAAAGTTACGTACAGTCCCTCTATGGCTACACCTTC CASSQSYVQSLYGYTF
TRBJ1-2 - TRBV28 13 - TGTGCCAGCAGTTTGGCCCGGGGGGGAGGCTACACCTTC CASSLARGGGYTF
TRBJ2-1 - TRBV7-8 16 TRBD2 TGTGCCAGCAGCTTACTAGCGGGAGGGCGTGGCGGTGAGCAGTTCTTC CASSLLAGGRGGEQFF
TRBJ2-7 - TRBV5-1 14 TRBD2 TGCGCCAGCAGCGGGGGACTAGGGCCCTACGAGCAGTACTTC CASSGGLGPYEQYF
TRBJ1-2 - TRBV15 13 - TGTGCCACCAGCGGCCAGGCGAAGGATGGCTACACCTTC CATSGQAKDGYTF